A selection of T cell receptor beta chains follows, all from one sample in a study of CD8+CD57+ T cells in acquired aplastic anemia. TCRdb reprocessed the reads with MiXCR, giving one entry per CDR3 protein. Among more than 150,000 distinct CDR3 sequences listed, approximately 44% were seen once. What was sequenced was sorted CD4+, CD8+, or CD8+CD57+ T cells (not recorded which) from PBMCs. The origin of the receptors is a human donor with aplastic anemia. CDR3s leave out the opening cysteine and the closing phenylalanine or tryptophan.

>TRBV18|TRBJ1-1
ASSPVNRPTTEAF
>TRBV10-3|TRBJ1-6
AISVRQGDNSPLH
>TRBV29-1|TRBJ1-2
SSEKDRVGGYT
>TRBV20-1|TRBJ2-2
SARDLGGRSTGELF
>TRBV20-1|TRBJ2-1
SARFSGANNEQF
>TRBV11-2|TRBJ2-3
ASSSGQGNTDTQY
>TRBV7-3|TRBJ2-3
ASSPTSGTDTQY
>TRBV5-1|TRBJ1-2
ASSRREGSPYGYT
>TRBV14|TRBJ1-5
ASSQTGGNQPQH
>TRBV20-1|TRBJ1-2
SAREGWQDYYGYT
>TRBV7-9|TRBJ1-4
ASSPGRQNEKLF
>TRBV9|TRBJ2-5
ASSARMGLETQY
>TRBV11-1|TRBJ1-1
ASSPLEGQGATEAF
>TRBV7-9|TRBJ1-1
ASSLVSEAF
>TRBV10-3|TRBJ2-3
AIRPYRTSTDTQY
>TRBV7-2|TRBJ2-5
ASRPPAGVWETQY
>TRBV19|TRBJ2-1
ASNQLAGLNEQF
>TRBV20-1|TRBJ1-2
SARDRSYGYT
>TRBV6-5|TRBJ2-5
ASRSQGVQETQY
>TRBV24-1|TRBJ1-2
ATSGLGYGYT
>TRBV20-1|TRBJ2-5
SARGVTFQETQY
>TRBV15|TRBJ2-7
ATSRATWDEQY
>TRBV9|TRBJ1-2
ASSAWGNYGYT
>TRBV4-2|TRBJ2-1
ASSPTGGSYNEQF
>TRBV11-2|TRBJ2-6
ASRQFPAGAGANVLT
>TRBV19|TRBJ2-7
ASSIGGNEQY
>TRBV6-2/TRBV6-3|TRBJ2-1
ASSGRGGYNEQS
>TRBV5-1|TRBJ2-7
ASSLVATMGYEQY
>TRBV2|TRBJ2-5
ASSYDRVRETQY
>TRBV10-3|TRBJ1-2
AIHGVGLYGYT
>TRBV5-1|TRBJ2-5
ASSLGPASGEETQY
>TRBV10-3|TRBJ1-3
AISPTEYSGNTIY